A selection of T cell receptor beta chains follows, all from one sample in a study of blood T cell repertoires in COVID-19. Clones were read by immunoSEQ multiplex PCR, and TCRdb kept only the in-frame ones, dropping some. The sample lists over 450,000 clones, approximately 91% seen once, with 7.5% to 9% in the top ten. Input material: peripheral blood. These receptors all come from a woman in her fifties or sixties with COVID-19, enrolled during active disease. CDR3s include the opening cysteine and the closing phenylalanine or tryptophan. The D gene is left open where the match is weak.

>TRBD1|TRBV11-2|TRBJ1-2
CASSLRRDRANYGYTF
TGTGCCAGCAGCTTACGTCGAGACAGGGCTAACTATGGCTACACCTTC
>TRBD1|TRBV5-6|TRBJ2-7
CASRLAGGAYEQYF
TGTGCCAGCAGGTTGGCAGGGGGCGCCTACGAGCAGTACTTC
>NA|TRBV6-6|TRBJ1-2
CASSSDSDYGYTF
TGTGCCAGCAGTTCGGACAGCGACTATGGCTACACCTTC
>TRBD2|TRBV7-8|TRBJ2-1
CASSPRAGSYNEQFF
TGTGCCAGCAGCCCTAGAGCGGGGTCGTACAATGAGCAGTTCTTC
>NA|TRBV3-1/TRBV3-2|TRBJ2-4
CASSPQTVAKNIQYF
TGTGCCAGCAGCCCCCAAACGGTAGCCAAAAACATTCAGTACTTC
>TRBD1|TRBV6-1|TRBJ2-1
CASSEVTRGREQFF
TGTGCCAGCAGTGAGGTGACCAGGGGGCGGGAGCAGTTCTTC
>NA|TRBV4-1|TRBJ1-2
CASSQETYRDYGYTF
TGCGCCAGCAGCCAAGAGACCTACAGGGATTATGGCTACACCTTC
>TRBD1|TRBV28|TRBJ1-6
CASRRSTGGNSPLHF
TGTGCCAGCAGACGTTCGACAGGGGGTAATTCACCCCTCCACTTT
>TRBD1|TRBV28|TRBJ1-5
CASSLLGTGSPQHF
TGTGCCAGCAGTTTATTAGGGACAGGGTCTCCCCAGCATTTT
>NA|TRBV20-1|TRBJ2-1
CSAGDWDEQFF
TGCAGTGCCGGAGATTGGGATGAGCAGTTCTTC
>TRBD1|TRBV19|TRBJ1-2
CASSPGQGDGYTF
TGTGCCAGTAGCCCGGGACAGGGTGATGGCTACACCTTC
>NA|TRBV5-6|TRBJ1-1
CASRPTLDTSNTEAFF
TGTGCCAGCAGGCCAACCTTGGACACATCGAACACTGAAGCTTTCTTT
>NA|TRBV28|TRBJ1-5
CASSPWGGQPQHF
TGTGCCAGCAGTCCGTGGGGCGGTCAGCCCCAGCATTTT
>TRBD2|TRBV19|TRBJ2-2
CASSYLLGGTGELFF
TGTGCCAGTAGTTACCTCCTGGGGGGGACCGGGGAGCTGTTTTTT
>NA|TRBV29-1|TRBJ2-1
CSVTDTYNEQFF
TGCAGCGTTACTGACACATACAATGAGCAGTTCTTC
>NA|TRBV27|TRBJ2-6
CASSRKQTSSGANVLTF
TGTGCCAGCAGCAGGAAACAGACTAGCTCTGGGGCCAACGTCCTGACTTTC
>NA|TRBV6-4|TRBJ2-7
CASSRIRGEQYF
TGTGCCAGCAGCCGTATTCGGGGCGAGCAGTACTTC
>NA|TRBV30|TRBJ1-2
CAWSVNRGLGGYTF
TGTGCCTGGAGTGTAAATAGGGGGTTAGGTGGCTACACCTTC
>TRBD2|TRBV7-7|TRBJ2-5
CASSLALLTSGPGETQYF
TGTGCCAGCAGCTTAGCACTACTCACTAGCGGACCCGGAGAGACCCAGTACTTC
>TRBD2|TRBV6-5|TRBJ2-1
CASRLGGTSGGEQFF
TGTGCCAGCAGGCTAGGAGGCACTAGCGGGGGCGAGCAGTTCTTC
>NA|TRBV2|TRBJ2-2
CASSAGGSWTGELFF
TGTGCCAGCAGTGCAGGGGGGTCGTGGACCGGGGAGCTGTTTTTT
>NA|TRBV30|TRBJ1-4
CAGHRATNEKLFF
TGTGCCGGCCACAGAGCAACTAATGAAAAACTGTTTTTT
>TRBD2|TRBV12-3/TRBV12-4|TRBJ2-1
CASHYGGGEQFF
TGTGCCAGCCATTACGGGGGGGGTGAGCAGTTCTTC
>NA|TRBV12-3/TRBV12-4|TRBJ1-2
CASTSRVYGYTF
TGTGCCAGCACTTCGAGGGTCTATGGCTACACCTTC
>NA|TRBV27|TRBJ2-4
CASSLGWAASNSKNIQYF
TGTGCCAGCAGTTTAGGGTGGGCAGCCTCCAATAGCAAAAACATTCAGTACTTC
>NA|TRBV9|TRBJ2-1
CASSGTLQDEQFF
TGTGCCAGCAGCGGGACCTTACAGGATGAGCAGTTCTTC
>TRBD1|TRBV27|TRBJ1-5
CASSDRVYQPQHF
TGTGCCAGCAGCGACAGGGTTTATCAGCCCCAGCATTTT
>TRBD1|TRBV10-3|TRBJ2-1
CAISGAGGFNEQFF
TGTGCCATCAGTGGGGCAGGGGGATTCAATGAGCAGTTCTTC
>NA|TRBV7-8|TRBJ2-3
CASSRSGPEDTQYF
TGTGCCAGCAGTCGTAGTGGGCCGGAAGATACGCAGTATTTT
>TRBD2|TRBV11-1|TRBJ2-5
CASSLARLADTETQYF
TGTGCCAGCAGCTTAGCCCGACTAGCGGACACAGAGACCCAGTACTTC
>TRBD2|TRBV3-1/TRBV3-2|TRBJ2-2
CASSQEVAGGPITGELFF
TGTGCCAGCAGCCAAGAAGTAGCGGGGGGGCCAATCACCGGGGAGCTGTTTTTT
>NA|TRBV13|TRBJ2-2
CASSSRLDVNTGELFF
TGTGCCAGCAGCTCTCGACTAGACGTGAACACCGGGGAGCTGTTTTTT